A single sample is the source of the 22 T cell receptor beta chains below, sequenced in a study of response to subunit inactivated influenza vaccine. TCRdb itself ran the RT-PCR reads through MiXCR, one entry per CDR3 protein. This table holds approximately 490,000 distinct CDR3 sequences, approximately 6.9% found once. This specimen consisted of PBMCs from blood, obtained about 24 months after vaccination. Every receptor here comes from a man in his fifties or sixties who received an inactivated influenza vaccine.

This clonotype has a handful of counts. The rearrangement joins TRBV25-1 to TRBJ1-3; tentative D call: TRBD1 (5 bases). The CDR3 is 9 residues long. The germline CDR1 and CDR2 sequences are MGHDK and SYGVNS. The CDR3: CWTGNTIYF. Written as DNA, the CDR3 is TGTTGGACAGGAAACACCATATATTTT. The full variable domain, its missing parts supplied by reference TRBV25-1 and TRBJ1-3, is EADIYQTPRYLVIGTGKKITLECSQTMGHDKMYWYQQDPGMELHLIHYSYGVNSTEKGDLSSESTVSRIRTEHFPLTLESARPSHTSQYLCWTGNTIYFGEGSWLTVV.

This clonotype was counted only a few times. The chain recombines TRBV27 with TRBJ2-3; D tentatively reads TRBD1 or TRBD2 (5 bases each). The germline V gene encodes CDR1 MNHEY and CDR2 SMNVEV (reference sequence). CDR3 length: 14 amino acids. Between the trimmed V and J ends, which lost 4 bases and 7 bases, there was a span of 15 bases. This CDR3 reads CASSSTGTLNTQYF. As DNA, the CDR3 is TGTGCCAGCAGTTCGACCGGGACCCTTAATACGCAGTATTTT.

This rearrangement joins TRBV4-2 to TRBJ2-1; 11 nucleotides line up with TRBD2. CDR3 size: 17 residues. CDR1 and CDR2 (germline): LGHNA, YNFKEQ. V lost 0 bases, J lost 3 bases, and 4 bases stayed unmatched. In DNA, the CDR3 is TGTGCCAGCAGCCAAGATATAACTAGCGGGGGCTACAATGAGCAGTTCTTC. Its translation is CASSQDITSGGYNEQFF.

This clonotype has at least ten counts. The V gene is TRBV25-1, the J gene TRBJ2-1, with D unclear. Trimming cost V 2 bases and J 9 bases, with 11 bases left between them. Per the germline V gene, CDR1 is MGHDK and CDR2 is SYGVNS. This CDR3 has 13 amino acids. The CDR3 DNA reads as TGTGCCAGCAGTGAACACAAGGGTGGTGAGCAGTTCTTC. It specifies CASSEHKGGEQFF. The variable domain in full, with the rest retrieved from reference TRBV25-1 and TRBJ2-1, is EADIYQTPRYLVIGTGKKITLECSQTMGHDKMYWYQQDPGMELHLIHYSYGVNSTEKGDLSSESTVSRIRTEHFPLTLESARPSHTSQYLCASSEHKGGEQFFGPGTRLTVL.

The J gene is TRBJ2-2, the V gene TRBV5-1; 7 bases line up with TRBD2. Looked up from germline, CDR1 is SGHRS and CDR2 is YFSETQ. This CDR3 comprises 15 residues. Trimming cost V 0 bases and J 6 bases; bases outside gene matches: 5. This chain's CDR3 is CASSLAAGVPGELFF. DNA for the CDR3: TGCGCCAGCAGCTTGGCCGCGGGAGTTCCCGGGGAGCTGTTTTTT. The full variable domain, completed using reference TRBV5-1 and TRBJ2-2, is KAGVTQTPRYLIKTRGQQVTLSCSPISGHRSVSWYQQTPGQGLQFLFEYFSETQRNKGNFPGRFSGRQFSNSRSEMNVSTLELGDSALYLCASSLAAGVPGELFFGEGSRLTVL.

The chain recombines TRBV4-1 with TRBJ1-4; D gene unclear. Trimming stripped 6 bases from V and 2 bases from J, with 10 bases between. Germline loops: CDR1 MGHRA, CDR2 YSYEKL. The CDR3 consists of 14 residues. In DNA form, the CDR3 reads TGCGCCAGCAGTGGAGGTTGGACTAATGAAAAACTGTTTTTT. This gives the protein CASSGGWTNEKLFF.

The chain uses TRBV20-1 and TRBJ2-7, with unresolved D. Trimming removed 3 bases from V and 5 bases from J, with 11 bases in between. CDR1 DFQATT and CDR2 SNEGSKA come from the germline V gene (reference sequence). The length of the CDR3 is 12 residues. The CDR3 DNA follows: TGCAGTGCTAGCCTCGACCCCAACGAGCAGTACTTC. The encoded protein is CSASLDPNEQYF.

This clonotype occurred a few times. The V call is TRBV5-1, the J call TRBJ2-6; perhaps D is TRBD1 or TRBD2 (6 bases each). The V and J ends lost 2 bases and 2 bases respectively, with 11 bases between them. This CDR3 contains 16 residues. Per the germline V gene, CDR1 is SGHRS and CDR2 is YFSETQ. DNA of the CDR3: TGCGCCAGCAGCTTCGACGGGGGCACTGGGGCCAACGTCCTGACTTTC. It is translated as CASSFDGGTGANVLTF.

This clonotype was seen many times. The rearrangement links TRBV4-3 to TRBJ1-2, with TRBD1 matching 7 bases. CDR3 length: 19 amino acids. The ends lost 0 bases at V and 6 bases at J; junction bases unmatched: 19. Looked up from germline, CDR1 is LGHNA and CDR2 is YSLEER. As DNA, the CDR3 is TGCGCCAGCAGCCAAGATTTGGGCCCGGGACAGTGGGGAACGGATGGCTACACCTTC. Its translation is CASSQDLGPGQWGTDGYTF.

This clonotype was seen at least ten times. CDR3 nucleotide sequence: TGTGCCAGCAGTGAGGGACTGATGAACACCGGGGAGCTGTTTTTT. It yields the protein CASSEGLMNTGELFF. The V call is TRBV12-3 or TRBV12-4, the J call TRBJ2-2, with a possible D match to TRBD2 (6 bases). The V and J ends lost 5 bases and 1 base respectively, with 11 bases between them. This CDR3 has 15 residues.

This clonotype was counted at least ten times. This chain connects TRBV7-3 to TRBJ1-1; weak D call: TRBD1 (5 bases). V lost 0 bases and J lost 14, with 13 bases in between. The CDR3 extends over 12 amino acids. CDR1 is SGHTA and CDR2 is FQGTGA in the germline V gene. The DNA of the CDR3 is TGTGCCAGCAGCTTAACTGGTGCAGGGATGTTCTTT. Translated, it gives CASSLTGAGMFF.

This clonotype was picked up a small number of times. The CDR3 DNA reads TGCAGCGTTCACAGGGGGCTTCGAGAGACCCAGTACTTC. Amino acids: CSVHRGLRETQYF. This chain connects TRBV29-1 to TRBJ2-5, with 9 bases identical to TRBD1. The CDR3 runs to 13 residues. The germline CDR1 and CDR2 sequences are SQVTM and ANQGSEA. Trimming at V came to 5 bases and at J to 4 bases, leaving 5 bases not matched to a gene.

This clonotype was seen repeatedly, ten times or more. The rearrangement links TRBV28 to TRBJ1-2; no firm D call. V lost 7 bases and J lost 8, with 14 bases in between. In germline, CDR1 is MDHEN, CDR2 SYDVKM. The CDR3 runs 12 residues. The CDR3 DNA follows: TGTGCCAGCACTAATCTAGTGGGCGGCTACACCTTC. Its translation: CASTNLVGGYTF.

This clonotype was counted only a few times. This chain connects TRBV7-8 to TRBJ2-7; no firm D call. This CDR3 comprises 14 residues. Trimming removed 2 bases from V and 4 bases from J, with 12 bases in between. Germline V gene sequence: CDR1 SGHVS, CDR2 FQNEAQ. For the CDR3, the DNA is TGTGCCAGCAGCTTATCCCCAGCCGGTTACGAGCAGTACTTC. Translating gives CASSLSPAGYEQYF.

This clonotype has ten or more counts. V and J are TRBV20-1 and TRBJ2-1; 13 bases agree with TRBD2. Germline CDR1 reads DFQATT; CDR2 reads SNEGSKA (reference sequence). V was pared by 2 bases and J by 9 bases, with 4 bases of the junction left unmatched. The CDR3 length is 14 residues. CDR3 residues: CSARTGTSGVEQFF. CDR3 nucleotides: TGCAGTGCTAGAACCGGGACTAGCGGGGTTGAGCAGTTCTTC.

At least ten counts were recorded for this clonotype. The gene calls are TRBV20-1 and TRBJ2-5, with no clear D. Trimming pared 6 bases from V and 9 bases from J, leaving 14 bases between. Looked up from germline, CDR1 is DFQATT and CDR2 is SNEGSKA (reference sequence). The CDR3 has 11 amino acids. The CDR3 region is CSALTRMSQYF. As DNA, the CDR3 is TGCAGTGCACTTACGCGGATGTCCCAGTACTTC.

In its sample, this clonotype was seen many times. The CDR3 coding sequence is TGTGCCAGCAGCCCCGCCTCGGGTCAGGTCACCGGGGAGCTGTTTTTT. Translation: CASSPASGQVTGELFF. The chain joins TRBV7-2 to TRBJ2-2; no clear D gene. Germline V gives CDR1 SGHTA, CDR2 FQGNSA. The CDR3 spans 16 residues. Trimming left V 5 bases short and J 4 bases short, with 17 bases between.

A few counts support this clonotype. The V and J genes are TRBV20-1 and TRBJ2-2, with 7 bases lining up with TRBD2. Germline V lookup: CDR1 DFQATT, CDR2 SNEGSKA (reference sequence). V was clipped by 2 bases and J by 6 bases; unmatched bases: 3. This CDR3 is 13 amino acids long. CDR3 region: CSARWGGSGELFF. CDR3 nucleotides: TGCAGTGCTAGATGGGGGGGGTCCGGGGAGCTGTTTTTT.

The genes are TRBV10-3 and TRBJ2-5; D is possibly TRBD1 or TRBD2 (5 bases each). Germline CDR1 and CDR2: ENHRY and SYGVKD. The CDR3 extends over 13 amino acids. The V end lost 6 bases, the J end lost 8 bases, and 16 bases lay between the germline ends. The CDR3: CAISRTGLDTQYF. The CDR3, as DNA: TGTGCCATCAGCCGAACGGGGCTTGATACCCAGTACTTC.

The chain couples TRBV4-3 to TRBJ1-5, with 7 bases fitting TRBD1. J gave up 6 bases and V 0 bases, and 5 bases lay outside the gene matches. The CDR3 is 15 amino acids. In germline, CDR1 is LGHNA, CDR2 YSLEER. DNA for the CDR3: TGCGCCAGCAGCCAAGATTGGCAGGGGGGTCAGCCCCAGCATTTT. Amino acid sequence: CASSQDWQGGQPQHF.

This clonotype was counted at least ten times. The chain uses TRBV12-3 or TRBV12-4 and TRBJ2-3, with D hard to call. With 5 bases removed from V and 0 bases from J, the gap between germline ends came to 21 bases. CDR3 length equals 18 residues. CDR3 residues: CASSPSVVGKISTDTQYF. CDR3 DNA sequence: TGTGCCAGCAGTCCCAGTGTCGTGGGGAAAATCAGCACAGATACGCAGTATTTT.

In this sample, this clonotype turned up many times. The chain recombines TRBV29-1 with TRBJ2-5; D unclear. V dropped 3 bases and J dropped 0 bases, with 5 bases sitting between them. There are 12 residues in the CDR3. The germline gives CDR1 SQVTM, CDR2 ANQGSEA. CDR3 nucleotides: TGCAGCGTTGAGGGAAACCAAGAGACCCAGTACTTC. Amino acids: CSVEGNQETQYF.